One and the same sample provided the 29 T cell receptor beta chains below, sequenced in a study of cytomegalovirus exposure and HLA in healthy donors. The PCR made use of 60 Vbeta and 13 Jbeta primers. The assay was immunoSEQ multiplex PCR, and TCRdb's table has in-frame clones only and misses some. The sample has about 150,000 clones; around 63% are singletons. Sequencing was carried out using PBMCs. These receptors came from a human donor in good health.

About this clone itself: Compared with germline, one end of the junction differs, possibly owing to a read error. Within the sample, other DNA sequences also encode this same CDR3. The CDR3 reads CASSTILSGRTDTQYF. In DNA, the CDR3 is TGTGCCAGCAGCACCATCCTGAGCGGGAGAACAGATACGCAGTACTTT. The chain has TRBV9 and TRBJ2-3, with 8 bases fitting TRBD2. The CDR3 has 16 residues. CDR1 is SGDLS and CDR2 is YYNGEE in the germline V gene.

This chain joins TRBV14 and TRBJ2-2; TRBD2 matches 13 bases. CDR1 is SGHDN, CDR2 FVKESK, per germline. Germline trimming cut 5 bases from V and 7 bases from J; bases unmatched to any gene: 7. The CDR3 spans 16 residues. The CDR3 coding sequence is TGTGCCAGCAGCGATACTAGCGGGAGGGCCTACGGGGAGCTGTTTTTT. This sequence encodes CASSDTSGRAYGELFF.

The rearrangement uses TRBV28 and TRBJ1-5, with D perhaps matching TRBD1 (6 bases). The germline V and J ends were trimmed by 8 bases and 7 bases, with 12 bases remaining between them. Germline CDR1 MDHEN, CDR2 SYDVKM. The CDR3 is made up of 12 amino acids. CDR3 DNA sequence: TGTGCCAGCGGAACAGGGAACCAGCCCCAGCATTTT. It is translated as CASGTGNQPQHF.

The sample holds a few counts of this clone. The V gene is TRBV19, the J gene TRBJ1-1, with 8 bases lining up with TRBD1. Germline loops: CDR1 LNHDA, CDR2 SQIVND (reference sequence). The trim removed 4 bases at V and 3 bases at J, leaving 7 bases unmatched. The length of the CDR3 is 15 residues. CDR3 amino acids: CASSTPRGQDTEAFF. CDR3 nucleotides: TGTGCCAGTAGTACCCCCAGGGGGCAGGACACTGAAGCTTTCTTT.

The CDR3 spells CASTLLTGLNTEAFF. The CDR3 DNA reads TGTGCCAGCACCCTCCTGACAGGCTTGAACACTGAAGCTTTCTTT. The J gene is TRBJ1-1, the V gene TRBV28, with D perhaps TRBD1 (6 bases). Trimming stripped 7 bases from V and 0 bases from J, with 15 bases between. Germline CDR1 is MDHEN and CDR2 is SYDVKM. CDR3 length equals 15 residues.

This clone was seen more than once but under ten times. This sequence joins TRBV19 and TRBJ2-1; D unresolved. This CDR3 is built from 15 residues. V lost 11 bases and J 4 bases, leaving 21 bases between the germline ends. CDR1 and CDR2 from the germline V gene are LNHDA and SQIVND (reference sequence). CDR3 sequence: CARKPSRRTYNEQFF. The CDR3 DNA follows: TGTGCCCGAAAACCAAGTAGGAGAACGTACAATGAGCAGTTCTTC.

This clone occurred a few times. The gene calls are TRBV29-1 and TRBJ2-1, with TRBD2 matching over 7 bases. The germline CDR1 and CDR2 sequences are SQVTM and ANQGSEA. The V and J ends lost 6 bases and 4 bases, in that order; junction bases with no gene match: 9. This CDR3 is built from 14 residues. The CDR3 loop is CSVVGGSGYNEQFF. The CDR3 coding sequence is TGCAGCGTGGTGGGCGGGAGTGGGTACAATGAGCAGTTCTTC.

V usage is TRBV5-1 and J usage is TRBJ1-2; 8 positions match TRBD1. Germline trimming cut 2 bases from V and 0 bases from J; bases unmatched to any gene: 3. CDR3 size: 15 residues. Germline CDR1 SGHRS, CDR2 YFSETQ. CDR3 protein: CASSFRDRTNYGYTF. CDR3 in DNA: TGCGCCAGCAGCTTCCGGGACAGGACTAACTATGGCTACACCTTC.

The chain recombines TRBV9 with TRBJ2-7, with D hard to call. V was trimmed by 3 bases and J by 3 bases, leaving 13 bases between them. Germline V lookup: CDR1 SGDLS, CDR2 YYNGEE. The CDR3 length is 14 residues. DNA for the CDR3: TGTGCCAGCAGCGAAGGCCAGGCCTACTACGAGCAGTACTTC. Protein product: CASSEGQAYYEQYF. Variable domain in full (rest from reference TRBV9 and TRBJ2-7): DSGVTQTPKHLITATGQRVTLRCSPRSGDLSVYWYQQSLDQGLQFLIQYYNGEERAKGNILERFSAQQFPDLHSELNLSSLELGDSALYFCASSEGQAYYEQYFGPGTRLTVT.

This rearrangement joins TRBV7-2 to TRBJ2-5, with TRBD2 matching over 8 bases. CDR1 is SGHTA and CDR2 is FQGNSA in the germline V gene. The CDR3 spans 15 residues. The J segment lost 4 bases and the V segment lost 5 bases, leaving 9 bases of the junction unmatched. The CDR3 nucleotides are TGTGCCAGCAGCCCCGAAGCGGGAGCGAGAGAGACCCAGTACTTC. It encodes CASSPEAGARETQYF.

In its sample, this clone was seen a few times. This chain joins TRBV6-4 and TRBJ2-2; TRBD1 might be the D (6 bases). V was pared by 3 bases and J by 4 bases, with 12 bases between. The CDR3 has 15 amino acids. From germline, CDR1 is MRHNA and CDR2 SNTAGT. This CDR3 is CASSEQGHSTGELFF. The CDR3 nucleotides read TGTGCCAGCAGTGAACAGGGCCATTCCACCGGGGAGCTGTTTTTT.

This clone was observed a handful of times. The chain couples TRBV11-2 to TRBJ2-1; D is perhaps TRBD1 (6 bases). CDR1 is SGHAT and CDR2 is FQNNGV in the germline V gene. The CDR3 consists of 13 residues. Trimming shortened V by 6 bases and J by 9 bases, and 15 bases separated the two germline ends. This chain's CDR3 is CASRPGASGEQFF. The CDR3 nucleotides are TGTGCCAGCAGGCCAGGGGCGTCGGGTGAGCAGTTCTTC.

This chain uses TRBV5-6 with TRBJ1-2; 8 nucleotides match TRBD1. This CDR3 comprises 14 residues. The junction had 3 bases not matched to a gene; V was cut back by 0 bases and J by 5 bases. Germline V gene lookup returns CDR1 SGHDT and CDR2 YYEEEE. The CDR3 sequence: CASSLGQGRYGYTF. Written as DNA, the CDR3 is TGTGCCAGCAGCTTGGGACAGGGGAGGTATGGCTACACCTTC.

V gene TRBV5-1 combines with J gene TRBJ1-1; D perhaps matches TRBD1 (5 bases). CDR1 is SGHRS, CDR2 YFSETQ, per germline. The CDR3 has 13 amino acids. Trimming took 3 bases from V and 1 from J, leaving 7 bases between them. In DNA, the CDR3 is TGCGCCAGCAGCTGGGGCGGGAACACTGAAGCTTTCTTT. It specifies CASSWGGNTEAFF.

The chain joins TRBV11-2 to TRBJ2-1; TRBD2 matches at 7 bases. CDR3 length: 16 residues. Trimming removed 5 bases from V and 1 base from J; junction bases left unmatched: 8. Germline values: CDR1 SGHAT, CDR2 FQNNGV. The CDR3 DNA follows: TGTGCCAGCAGCCCCGGACTAGTTTTTTCCTACAATGAGCAGTTCTTC. Amino acids: CASSPGLVFSYNEQFF. Drawing the rest from reference TRBV11-2 and TRBJ2-1, the complete variable domain is EAGVAQSPRYKIIEKRQSVAFWCNPISGHATLYWYQQILGQGPKLLIQFQNNGVVDDSQLPKDRFSAERLKGVDSTLKIQPAKLEDSAVYLCASSPGLVFSYNEQFFGPGTRLTVL.

The chain is built from TRBV6-1 and TRBJ2-2, with TRBD2 as a possible D gene (5 bases). This CDR3 contains 14 residues. Trimming shortened V by 3 bases and J by 3 bases, and 8 bases separated the two germline ends. Germline CDR1 and CDR2: MNHNS and SASEGT. CDR3 amino acids: CASSDQADTGELFF. In nucleotides, the CDR3 is TGTGCCAGCAGTGACCAAGCGGACACCGGGGAGCTGTTTTTT.

This chain connects TRBV29-1 to TRBJ2-3, with TRBD1 matching over 7 bases. The CDR3 contains 13 residues. With 6 bases clipped from V and 2 bases from J, the junction kept 5 bases outside the gene matches. Germline values: CDR1 SQVTM, CDR2 ANQGSEA. The CDR3 DNA reads as TGCAGCGTCAGGACAGGCAACACAGATACGCAGTATTTT. Translated, it gives CSVRTGNTDTQYF.

This clone was counted a few times. This sequence joins TRBV5-1 and TRBJ2-7; 7 positions agree with TRBD1. Losses at the gene ends were 4 bases for V and 5 bases for J; bases not matched to a gene: 6. The CDR3 extends over 13 amino acids. Germline lookup yields CDR1 SGHRS and CDR2 YFSETQ. The CDR3, as DNA: TGCGCCAGCAGCGTACAGGGGTCCAACGAGCAGTACTTC. Translation gives CASSVQGSNEQYF.

The gene calls are TRBV7-9 and TRBJ2-3; a weak D match, TRBD2 (5 bases). Per germline, CDR1 SEHNR and CDR2 FQNEAQ (reference sequence). The CDR3 loop spans 15 amino acids. V was pared by 4 bases and J by 1 base, with 12 bases between. In DNA form, the CDR3 reads TGTGCCAGCAGCTCCCCTTACGGGGGCACAGATACGCAGTATTTT. Residues: CASSSPYGGTDTQYF.

The chain employs TRBV9 and TRBJ2-2; D call uncertain. The germline V gene has CDR1 SGDLS and CDR2 YYNGEE. Trimming cost V 0 bases and J 5 bases, with 5 bases left between them. CDR3 length equals 13 residues. CDR3 protein: CASSVGNTGELFF. CDR3 sequence (DNA): TGTGCCAGCAGCGTAGGTAATACCGGGGAGCTGTTTTTT.

The genes are TRBV5-1 and TRBJ2-5; D gene unclear. The J call may be mistaken, given a closer DNA end match to TRBJ2-7. This CDR3 has 12 residues. CDR1 SGHRS and CDR2 YFSETQ come from the germline V gene. CDR3 sequence: CASSPDNYEQYF. CDR3 bases: TGCGCCAGCAGCCCCGATAACTACGAGCAGTACTTC.

The rearrangement links TRBV6-5 to TRBJ2-1, with D uncertain. This CDR3 is 13 amino acids long. Germline-derived CDR1 and CDR2 are MNHEY and SVGAGI. The V gene lost 10 bases and the J gene lost 2 bases, with 12 bases spanning the gap. The CDR3 DNA is TGTGCCACCTGGCAGGTCCCCTACAATGAGCAGTTCTTC. This codes for CATWQVPYNEQFF.

V usage is TRBV28 and J usage is TRBJ2-1; D is unresolved. V shed 5 bases and J shed 9 bases, with 11 bases lying between them. Germline V gives CDR1 MDHEN, CDR2 SYDVKM. CDR3 length equals 12 residues. CDR3: CASSEASSEQFF. DNA for the CDR3: TGTGCCAGCAGTGAGGCCTCCAGTGAGCAGTTCTTC.

This clone turned up a few times. The chain uses TRBV18 and TRBJ2-7; 9 nucleotides agree with TRBD1. Germline CDR1 is KGHSH and CDR2 is LQKENI. The CDR3 contains 15 residues. The ends lost 2 bases at V and 2 bases at J; junction bases unmatched: 4. In nucleotides, the CDR3 is TGTGCCAGCTCACCATACCGGGACAGGGCCTACGAGCAGTACTTC. Translation gives CASSPYRDRAYEQYF. Full variable domain (missing parts from reference TRBV18 and TRBJ2-7): NAGVMQNPRHLVRRRGQEARLRCSPMKGHSHVYWYRQLPEEGLKFMVYLQKENIIDESGMPKERFSAEFPKEGPSILRIQQVVRGDSAAYFCASSPYRDRAYEQYFGPGTRLTVT.

The chain couples TRBV9 to TRBJ2-1; tentatively, D is TRBD2 (6 bases). The CDR3 loop spans 14 amino acids. The germline V and J ends were trimmed by 1 base and 7 bases, with 12 bases remaining between them. The V gene's germline CDR1 is SGDLS and CDR2 YYNGEE. For the CDR3, the DNA is TGTGCCAGCAGCGTACGGGGGAGTTGGAATGAGCAGTTCTTC. It yields the protein CASSVRGSWNEQFF. The full variable domain, in which reference TRBV9 and TRBJ2-1 provide the parts outside the CDR3, is DSGVTQTPKHLITATGQRVTLRCSPRSGDLSVYWYQQSLDQGLQFLIQYYNGEERAKGNILERFSAQQFPDLHSELNLSSLELGDSALYFCASSVRGSWNEQFFGPGTRLTVL.

The CDR3 bases are TGTGCCAGCAGCCCCTATCCAGGGACTAAGAACACCGGGGAGCTGTTTTTT. This codes for CASSPYPGTKNTGELFF. The chain links TRBV11-2 to TRBJ2-2; 7 nucleotides match TRBD2. This CDR3 is 17 amino acids long. Germline assignment: CDR1 SGHAT and CDR2 FQNNGV. V lost 5 bases and J lost 1; bases outside the gene matches: 10.

The chain links TRBV28 to TRBJ2-2; D might be TRBD1 (5 bases). Germline V CDR1 and CDR2: MDHEN, SYDVKM. V was shortened by 6 bases and J by 4 bases, with 9 bases between the two germline ends. This CDR3 has 13 amino acids. The chain's CDR3 is CASRPDSTGELFF. CDR3 nucleotide sequence: TGTGCCAGCAGGCCCGACAGCACCGGGGAGCTGTTTTTT.

There are a few counts of this clone. The chain uses TRBV7-9 and TRBJ2-2; 14 bases map to TRBD2. V gave up 5 bases and J gave up 3 bases; unmatched junction bases: 5. Germline CDR1 reads SEHNR; CDR2 reads FQNEAQ (reference sequence). This CDR3 has 17 residues. The CDR3 DNA follows: TGTGCCAGCAGCATGACTAGCGGGAGGGTTGACACCGGGGAGCTGTTTTTT. Its translation: CASSMTSGRVDTGELFF. Filled out from reference TRBV7-9 and TRBJ2-2, the complete variable domain reads DTGVSQNPRHKITKRGQNVTFRCDPISEHNRLYWYRQTLGQGPEFLTYFQNEAQLEKSRLLSDRFSAERPKGSFSTLEIQRTEQGDSAMYLCASSMTSGRVDTGELFFGEGSRLTVL.

V gene TRBV9 combines with J gene TRBJ2-7; 7 nucleotides agree with TRBD2. CDR1 SGDLS and CDR2 YYNGEE come from the germline V gene. Unmatched junction bases numbered 9, after V lost 0 bases and J lost 0 bases. The length of the CDR3 is 17 residues. The CDR3 DNA reads TGTGCCAGCAGCGTAGGGGGGGTGGCGGGAGACTCCTACGAGCAGTACTTC. This sequence encodes CASSVGGVAGDSYEQYF. The full variable domain, completed using reference TRBV9 and TRBJ2-7, is DSGVTQTPKHLITATGQRVTLRCSPRSGDLSVYWYQQSLDQGLQFLIQYYNGEERAKGNILERFSAQQFPDLHSELNLSSLELGDSALYFCASSVGGVAGDSYEQYFGPGTRLTVT.